The 27 T cell receptor beta chains below all came from one sample that was sequenced in a study of OX40 agonist ivuxolimab in advanced cancers. Repertoires were generated with immunoSEQ multiplex PCR, while TCRdb's copy carries only in-frame clones and drops some. The table lists about 84,000 clones, roughly 84% of them singletons, with about 2.5% in the top ten. The sample was CD4+ or CD8+ T cells sorted from blood, taken in a trial of the OX40 agonist ivuxolimab. Receptors were obtained from an adult with an advanced solid tumor such as melanoma, head and neck, liver or kidney cancer.

The DNA for the CDR3 is TGTGCCAGCAGCGGGGACAGTTACCAAGAGACCCAGTACTTC. This gives the protein CASSGDSYQETQYF. The chain combines TRBV5-6 with TRBJ2-5, with TRBD1 matching 7 bases. CDR1 and CDR2 (germline): SGHDT, YYEEEE. J was trimmed by 0 bases and V by 4 bases; bases with no gene match: 3. This CDR3 spans 14 amino acids.

The chain uses TRBV28 and TRBJ1-2; TRBD1 is a possible D gene (5 bases). CDR1 and CDR2 (germline): MDHEN, SYDVKM. CDR3 size: 12 residues. Between the trimmed V and J ends, which lost 4 bases and 3 bases, there was a span of 6 bases. CDR3 region: CASSSRDYGYTF. The CDR3, as DNA: TGTGCCAGCAGTTCCAGGGACTATGGCTACACCTTC.

This chain links TRBV7-2 with TRBJ1-2; TRBD1 aligns across 11 bases. Trimming at V came to 0 bases and at J to 5 bases, leaving 8 bases not matched to a gene. Germline loops: CDR1 SGHTA, CDR2 FQGNSA. CDR3 length: 17 amino acids. CDR3 protein: CASSLAPGTGGGYGYTF. The CDR3 DNA reads TGTGCCAGCAGCTTAGCGCCCGGGACAGGGGGTGGGTATGGCTACACCTTC. Together with reference TRBV7-2 and TRBJ1-2, the CDR3 gives the full variable domain: GAGVSQSPSNKVTEKGKDVELRCDPISGHTALYWYRQSLGQGLEFLIYFQGNSAPDKSGLPSDRFSAERTGGSVSTLTIQRTQQEDSAVYLCASSLAPGTGGGYGYTFGSGTRLTVV.

There are a few counts of this clone. The chain employs TRBV7-9 and TRBJ2-1, with D possibly being TRBD2 (5 bases). CDR1 is SEHNR, CDR2 FQNEAQ, per germline (reference sequence). The CDR3 is 16 amino acids. V shed 5 bases and J shed 6 bases, with 20 bases lying between them. CDR3: CASSPIGLRPTNEQFF. In DNA, the CDR3 is TGTGCCAGCAGCCCCATCGGACTTCGCCCCACCAATGAGCAGTTCTTC. Using reference TRBV7-9 and TRBJ2-1 for the parts outside the CDR3, the full variable domain is DTGVSQNPRHKITKRGQNVTFRCDPISEHNRLYWYRQTLGQGPEFLTYFQNEAQLEKSRLLSDRFSAERPKGSFSTLEIQRTEQGDSAMYLCASSPIGLRPTNEQFFGPGTRLTVL.

This chain links TRBV10-3 with TRBJ2-3, with D unclear. V gave up 10 bases and J gave up 0 bases, with 11 bases separating them. The CDR3 has 13 amino acids. CDR1 ENHRY and CDR2 SYGVKD come from the germline V gene. The CDR3 nucleotides read TGTGCCACGGCGCCATTCAGCACAGATACGCAGTATTTT. Encoded protein: CATAPFSTDTQYF.

This clone was observed once. V gene TRBV6-1 combines with J gene TRBJ2-3; weak D call: TRBD1 (6 bases). In germline, CDR1 is MNHNS, CDR2 SASEGT. V shed 6 bases and J shed 5 bases, with 18 bases lying between them. The CDR3 spans 15 residues. In DNA, the CDR3 is TGTGCCAGCAGGTTTAATAGGGGGACGGGAGATACGCAGTATTTT. It is translated as CASRFNRGTGDTQYF.

The chain employs TRBV7-2 and TRBJ2-5, with D perhaps matching TRBD2 (6 bases). This CDR3 is built from 14 residues. Trimming shortened V by 5 bases and J by 5 bases, and 15 bases separated the two germline ends. Germline V gene lookup returns CDR1 SGHTA and CDR2 FQGNSA. The CDR3 nucleotides are TGTGCCAGCAGCCCCGGTGGGGCGGGGGAGACCCAGTACTTC. This gives the protein CASSPGGAGETQYF.

This chain links TRBV28 with TRBJ2-3; tentatively, D is TRBD1 (5 bases). The length of the CDR3 is 16 residues. Trimming took 5 bases from V and 4 from J, leaving 19 bases between them. Germline V gene sequence: CDR1 MDHEN, CDR2 SYDVKM. In DNA, the CDR3 is TGTGCCAGCAGTGCGGCGACAGACGCCTCCCCAGATACGCAGTATTTT. The encoded protein is CASSAATDASPDTQYF.

The rearrangement joins TRBV9 to TRBJ1-1, with D unclear. The CDR3 loop spans 12 amino acids. V lost 5 bases, J lost 2 bases, and 7 bases lay in between. Per the germline V gene, CDR1 is SGDLS and CDR2 is YYNGEE. The CDR3 is CASRAINTEAFF. DNA of the CDR3: TGTGCCAGCAGAGCAATAAACACTGAAGCTTTCTTT. The variable domain in full, with the rest retrieved from reference TRBV9 and TRBJ1-1, is DSGVTQTPKHLITATGQRVTLRCSPRSGDLSVYWYQQSLDQGLQFLIQYYNGEERAKGNILERFSAQQFPDLHSELNLSSLELGDSALYFCASRAINTEAFFGQGTRLTVV.

This clone was picked up one time. V gene TRBV9 combines with J gene TRBJ2-3, with D possibly being TRBD2 (5 bases). The CDR3 is made up of 14 amino acids. V was pared by 3 bases and J by 5 bases, with 13 bases between. The germline gives CDR1 SGDLS, CDR2 YYNGEE. CDR3 amino acids: CASSADAGLDTQYF. CDR3 sequence (DNA): TGTGCCAGCAGCGCAGACGCGGGCTTAGATACGCAGTATTTT.

This sequence joins TRBV2 and TRBJ1-2; a weak D match, TRBD1 (5 bases). This CDR3 comprises 13 residues. The V gene lost 2 bases and the J gene lost 4 bases, with 8 bases spanning the gap. Per germline, CDR1 SNHLY and CDR2 FYNNEI. The chain's CDR3 is CASSEKGTYGYTF. The CDR3 DNA is TGTGCCAGCAGTGAAAAGGGGACCTATGGCTACACCTTC.

This clone was counted a few times. This rearrangement joins TRBV11-2 to TRBJ2-7; 7 nucleotides agree with TRBD2. Germline values: CDR1 SGHAT, CDR2 FQNNGV. With V trimmed by 8 bases and J by 3 bases, 10 bases remained unmatched. The CDR3 sequence is 14 residues long. The CDR3 DNA is TGTGCCAGCCGCGGGAGCGGATACCTCTACGAGCAGTACGTC. Its translation: CASRGSGYLYEQYV.

The genes are TRBV19 and TRBJ2-3; D remains ambiguous. CDR1 LNHDA and CDR2 SQIVND come from the germline V gene (reference sequence). The CDR3 sequence is 12 residues long. V lost 4 bases to trimming and J lost 3 bases, with 5 bases between them. The CDR3 is CASSTRTDTQYF. The CDR3 DNA reads as TGTGCCAGTAGTACCAGAACAGATACGCAGTATTTT.

V is TRBV28 and J is TRBJ1-3; D gene ambiguous. V was cut by 4 bases and J by 4 bases, with 17 bases left in between. Germline CDR1 MDHEN, CDR2 SYDVKM. This CDR3 has 16 residues. The CDR3, as DNA: TGTGCCAGCAGTTCCTCAGTACGGGTGTGGGGAAACACCATATATTTT. This translates into CASSSSVRVWGNTIYF.

The CDR3 nucleotides are TGTGCCAGTAGTGCCTCCGTGGACAATCAGCCCCAGCATTTT. It codes for CASSASVDNQPQHF. The chain is built from TRBV19 and TRBJ1-5; D is ambiguous. Trimming took off 5 bases at V and 3 bases at J, with 11 bases between the two ends. The CDR3 spans 14 residues. The V gene's germline CDR1 is LNHDA and CDR2 SQIVND (reference sequence).

The chain links TRBV6-5 to TRBJ2-3, with 9 positions matching TRBD2. Per the germline V gene, CDR1 is MNHEY and CDR2 is SVGAGI. This CDR3 has 15 residues. V dropped 5 bases and J dropped 5; count of bases not matched to a gene: 8. CDR3 sequence: CASSRGGERGDTQYF. In DNA, the CDR3 is TGTGCCAGCAGTCGCGGGGGGGAAAGGGGAGATACGCAGTATTTT.

This clone was recorded only once. This chain connects TRBV5-1 to TRBJ2-2, with D possibly called TRBD1 or TRBD2 (5 bases each). The length of the CDR3 is 17 residues. CDR1 is SGHRS and CDR2 is YFSETQ in the germline V gene. The germline V and J ends were trimmed by 3 bases and 4 bases, with 19 bases remaining between them. CDR3 sequence: CASSWGRSPKSTGELFF. The DNA for the CDR3 is TGCGCCAGCAGCTGGGGACGTTCTCCAAAGAGCACCGGGGAGCTGTTTTTT.

This chain joins TRBV7-2 and TRBJ2-5, with 9 bases fitting TRBD2. V was pared by 3 bases and J by 5 bases, with 7 bases of the junction left unmatched. The germline V gene encodes CDR1 SGHTA and CDR2 FQGNSA. The CDR3 has 15 residues. CDR3 loop: CASSFQAGGGETQYF. CDR3 bases: TGTGCCAGCAGCTTCCAAGCGGGGGGAGGGGAGACCCAGTACTTC.

This chain links TRBV7-2 with TRBJ1-6, with 8 bases fitting TRBD1. Trimming at V came to 0 bases and at J to 2 bases, leaving 3 bases not matched to a gene. This CDR3 region has 17 residues. CDR1 and CDR2 from the germline V gene are SGHTA and FQGNSA. CDR3 loop: CASSLATGDTYNSPLHF. The CDR3 DNA is TGTGCCAGCAGCTTAGCGACAGGGGACACCTATAATTCACCCCTCCACTTT.

The rearrangement joins TRBV10-3 to TRBJ2-7, with D possibly being TRBD1 or TRBD2 (6 bases each). Trimming stripped 6 bases from V and 3 bases from J, with 15 bases between. This CDR3 comprises 14 residues. CDR1 is ENHRY and CDR2 is SYGVKD in the germline V gene. For the CDR3, the DNA is TGTGCCATCAGCTTGGGGGCGGGAAGCTACGAGCAGTACTTC. Protein product: CAISLGAGSYEQYF.

The genes are TRBV6-5 and TRBJ1-1, with D unresolved. The CDR3 is made up of 12 amino acids. Trimming removed 11 bases at V and 6 bases at J, with 16 bases between. Germline assignment: CDR1 MNHEY and CDR2 SVGAGI. In DNA form, the CDR3 reads TGTGCCGCACGGACCGTTCGGGCTGAAGCTTTCTTT. This codes for CAARTVRAEAFF.

This clone was observed a handful of times. The chain combines TRBV19 with TRBJ1-2; 9 nucleotides agree with TRBD1. The CDR3 is made up of 15 amino acids. Trimming removed 8 bases from V and 4 bases from J; junction bases left unmatched: 11. Germline lookup yields CDR1 LNHDA and CDR2 SQIVND (reference sequence). The CDR3 DNA reads as TGTGCCAGTTTCTTTCCGGGACAGGGCTCCTATGGCTACACCTTC. Its protein is CASFFPGQGSYGYTF.

The rearrangement joins TRBV6-5 to TRBJ2-3; D is undetermined. The CDR3 loop spans 11 amino acids. Trimming pared 1 base from V and 6 bases from J, leaving 2 bases between. Germline CDR1 reads MNHEY; CDR2 reads SVGAGI. The DNA for the CDR3 is TGTGCCAGCAGTTACTGGGATACGCAGTATTTT. Translating it yields CASSYWDTQYF.

The V and J genes are TRBV4-2 and TRBJ2-4, with 8 bases aligning to TRBD1. CDR1 LGHNA and CDR2 YNFKEQ come from the germline V gene. The CDR3 loop spans 19 amino acids. The junction had 14 bases not matched to a gene; V was cut back by 1 base and J by 3 bases. In DNA form, the CDR3 reads TGTGCCAGCAGCCAAGGTTCAAGGCAGGGGGCTCTTGGCAAAAACATTCAGTACTTC. Residues: CASSQGSRQGALGKNIQYF.

The V and J genes are TRBV2 and TRBJ2-3; possibly TRBD1 for D (5 bases). The CDR3 is 14 residues long. The germline V gene encodes CDR1 SNHLY and CDR2 FYNNEI. Trimming took 6 bases from V and 0 from J, leaving 10 bases between them. Here the CDR3 reads CASRVTESTDTQYF. CDR3 DNA: TGTGCCAGCAGAGTGACAGAGAGCACAGATACGCAGTATTTT.

The chain has TRBV27 and TRBJ1-3; D might be TRBD1 (5 bases). The CDR3 length is 18 residues. Trimming removed 5 bases from V and 7 bases from J, with 27 bases in between. In germline, CDR1 is MNHEY, CDR2 SMNVEV (reference sequence). CDR3 residues: CASSARLAGRLDGNTIYF. The CDR3 DNA sequence: TGTGCCAGCAGTGCTCGACTCGCGGGACGGCTCGATGGGAACACCATATATTTT.

This chain connects TRBV5-5 to TRBJ1-1; TRBD1 is a possible D gene (6 bases). With 2 bases removed from V and 1 base from J, the gap between germline ends came to 12 bases. CDR3 length: 15 amino acids. CDR1 is SGHKS, CDR2 YYEKEE, per germline (reference sequence). The CDR3 region is CASSFLQTGNTEAFF. CDR3 DNA: TGTGCCAGCAGCTTTTTGCAGACAGGGAACACTGAAGCTTTCTTT.